The T cell receptor (beta chain) described here comes from a study of cytomegalovirus exposure and HLA in healthy donors. A note on this clone: Antigen unknown.

Both 60 Vbeta primers and 13 Jbeta primers went into the PCR. The protocol was immunoSEQ multiplex PCR, while the TCRdb copy is restricted to in-frame clones and leaves out a portion. The sample carries some 130,000 clones, roughly two thirds recorded once. Study-wide results and caveats: Specificity for CMV antigens was confirmed in vitro for three of the CMV-associated chains.

V was shortened by 5 bases and J by 5 bases, with 15 bases between the two germline ends. This CDR3 region has 15 residues. CDR1 is SEHNR, CDR2 FQNEAQ, per germline (reference sequence). Sequencing was carried out using PBMCs. J is TRBJ1-4 and V is TRBV7-9; D is unresolved. The sequence derives from a woman aged 40 to 50 in good health and CMV-seronegative. The DNA for the CDR3 is TGTGCCAGCAGCAAGAGGTCAGGAGGGAATGAAAAACTGTTTTTT. This codes for CASSKRSGGNEKLFF.